This T cell receptor beta chain was sequenced during a study of OX40 agonist ivuxolimab in advanced cancers. Turning to the study itself: Patients received ivuxolimab, an intravenous treatment, every 2 weeks at 0.01 to 10 mg/kg. Whole-study findings and limits: At 0.1 to 3.0 mg/kg, CD4+ and CD8+ blood T cells expanded clonally by week 6.

This clone has just one count. Its specificity is not known. CDR3 length: 21 residues. With 4 bases clipped from V and 10 bases from J, the junction kept 29 bases outside the gene matches. The germline V gene has CDR1 WNHNN and CDR2 SYGVQD (reference sequence). Samples of blood were obtained at baseline, on cycle 4 day 1, and on cycle 7 day 1. Clones were sequenced by immunoSEQ multiplex PCR, and TCRdb holds only the in-frame ones, with some missing. The sample has about 96,000 clones, 84% seen once; the top ten hold approximately 6.3%. The chain has TRBV10-1 and TRBJ2-1, with 9 bases identical to TRBD2. This TCR came from an adult with an advanced solid tumor such as melanoma, head and neck, liver or kidney cancer. This specimen was CD4+ or CD8+ T cells sorted from blood, taken in a trial of the OX40 agonist ivuxolimab. DNA for the CDR3: TGCGCCAGCAGTGGGACCTTCGGACGGACGACTAGCGGAGGCTCGGTCCGCGAGCAGTTCTTC. This encodes CASSGTFGRTTSGGSVREQFF.